The T cell receptor (beta chain) under discussion was sequenced for a study of shared clonotypes between healthy human individuals. The study's findings and limits: Larger estimated richness was generally seen in naive subsets than in memory subsets.

Note on this clone: Its antigen is still unknown.

There are 13 residues in the CDR3. Germline values: CDR1 SGDLS, CDR2 YYNGEE. V lost 4 bases and J 4 bases, leaving 11 bases between the germline ends. 200 to 250 ng DNA, tens of thousands of T cell genomes, went into each sorted-subset replicate PCR. Libraries were prepared by immunoSEQ multiplex PCR; TCRdb keeps only in-frame clonotypes and omits some of them. The sample holds around 600,000 clones, 85% to 95% seen once. Naive CD8 cells lacked CD45RO and underwent positive selection for CCR7, leaving out terminally differentiated effector memory CD45RA+ cells. Study donors comprised healthy, HIV-negative adults devoid of recent acute infection or vaccination.

The chain combines TRBV9 with TRBJ1-1; tentatively, D is TRBD1 (5 bases). Input material: naive CD8+ T cells sorted from blood. The TCR was taken from a woman aged 25 to 45 in good health. CDR3 nucleotide sequence: TGTGCCAGCAGCATCGGGGGTGGCACTGAAGCTTTCTTT. As protein: CASSIGGGTEAFF.